The entry that follows covers one TCR beta chain sequence. Its antigen is unidentified. RNA transcripts were the template for amplifying TCR beta CDR3 regions. HTBI primers were used for first-round RT-PCR of the TCR CDR3. MiXCR, run by TCRdb on the multiplex PCR reads, gives a single entry per CDR3 protein. The sample contains around 700,000 distinct CDR3 sequences, 35% of which appear only once. Stable disease denoted Graves' hyperthyroidism without ophthalmopathy progression within 18 months. Around 9.9 ml of fresh peripheral blood supplied the PBMCs. The data originate from a study of T cells in Graves' hyperthyroidism and ophthalmopathy. Trimming took 4 bases from V and 3 from J, leaving 20 bases between them. CDR3 length: 16 residues. In germline, CDR1 is SGHKS, CDR2 YYEKEE (reference sequence). Overall study results and limits: Separation of ophthalmopathy from stable hyperthyroidism was achieved by a 13 V-J model. Ophthalmopathy was model-predicted a median approximately 6.4 months pre-onset.

This rearrangement joins TRBV5-5 to TRBJ2-7; no reliable D call. Source material: blood. The clonotype was recovered from a woman aged 40 to 55 with Graves' hyperthyroidism. The CDR3 sequence: CASSVFWIRRVYEQYF. The CDR3 DNA follows: TGTGCCAGCAGCGTCTTTTGGATACGTAGGGTCTACGAGCAGTACTTC.